The 16 T cell receptor beta chains given below trace back to one sample, sequenced in a study of T cell repertoires in cytomegalovirus infection. Via MiXCR, TCRdb re-called the reads, giving one row per CDR3 protein. The sample has approximately 630,000 distinct CDR3 sequences, about 24% seen once. Material: CD8+ T cells from PBMCs. The receptor source for this set is a human donor in good health (CMV status not recorded). Some clones in this sample may be carry-over from other donors' samples.

The V gene is TRBV7-9, the J gene TRBJ2-3, with D perhaps being TRBD1 or TRBD2 (5 bases each). The germline V gene has CDR1 SEHNR and CDR2 FQNEAQ (reference sequence). CDR3 length: 15 residues. V lost 4 bases and J lost 8, with 19 bases in between. The CDR3 bases are TGTGCCAGCAGCTCAGCCCCCGGGACGAATGGTACGCAGTATTTT. Protein sequence: CASSSAPGTNGTQYF.

The chain employs TRBV4-2 and TRBJ1-1; TRBD1 might be the D (6 bases). This CDR3 comprises 12 residues. Trimming left V 6 bases short and J 8 bases short, with 13 bases between. Per germline, CDR1 LGHNA and CDR2 YNFKEQ. CDR3 sequence: CASSQGSGEAFF. For the CDR3, the DNA is TGTGCCAGCAGTCAGGGGTCGGGGGAAGCTTTCTTT.

This clonotype was detected only a few times. The V and J genes are TRBV20-1 and TRBJ2-1; 10 bases are a match to TRBD1. This CDR3 comprises 16 residues. CDR1 is DFQATT and CDR2 is SNEGSKA in the germline V gene (reference sequence). With V trimmed by 6 bases and J by 2 bases, 10 bases remained unmatched. CDR3 in amino acids: CSASIGTGAPYNEQFF. The CDR3 DNA sequence: TGCAGTGCCTCAATCGGGACAGGGGCACCCTACAATGAGCAGTTCTTC.

V is TRBV6-6 and J is TRBJ2-1; 8 bases are shared with TRBD1. The CDR3 contains 16 residues. Germline CDR1 is MNHNY and CDR2 is SVGAGI (reference sequence). The V segment lost 6 bases and the J segment 4 bases; nucleotides outside the gene matches: 11. The CDR3: CASRPSPGQEYNEQFF. For the CDR3, the DNA is TGTGCCAGCAGGCCGTCTCCGGGACAGGAGTACAATGAGCAGTTCTTC.

This clonotype was seen more than once but under ten times. This rearrangement joins TRBV29-1 to TRBJ2-5; 7 positions agree with TRBD2. The CDR3 is made up of 14 amino acids. V dropped 5 bases and J dropped 1; count of bases not matched to a gene: 7. From germline, CDR1 is SQVTM and CDR2 ANQGSEA. The CDR3 DNA follows: TGCAGCGTTTTCTCTAGCGGCCTCCAAGAGACCCAGTACTTC. Translating it yields CSVFSSGLQETQYF.

There are a few counts of this clonotype. This sequence joins TRBV12-3 or TRBV12-4 and TRBJ1-5; D is ambiguous. The CDR3 is made up of 14 amino acids. V was clipped by 1 base and J by 4 bases, with 8 bases between them. CDR3 DNA: TGTGCCAGCAGTTTAGAACACCGAAATCAGCCCCAGCATTTT. It specifies CASSLEHRNQPQHF.

This clonotype was picked up a small number of times. The CDR3 nucleotides read TGTGCCAGCAGCCCCCGACAGGGAAGGGCTAACTATGGCTACACCTTC. Translated, it gives CASSPRQGRANYGYTF. The J gene is TRBJ1-2, the V gene TRBV7-9; 7 bases match TRBD1. This CDR3 is built from 16 residues. Looked up from germline, CDR1 is SEHNR and CDR2 is FQNEAQ (reference sequence). With 5 bases clipped from V and 0 bases from J, the junction kept 9 bases outside the gene matches. Together with reference TRBV7-9 and TRBJ1-2, the CDR3 gives the full variable domain: DTGVSQNPRHKITKRGQNVTFRCDPISEHNRLYWYRQTLGQGPEFLTYFQNEAQLEKSRLLSDRFSAERPKGSFSTLEIQRTEQGDSAMYLCASSPRQGRANYGYTFGSGTRLTVV.

This clonotype was detected only a few times. The chain recombines TRBV10-3 with TRBJ2-5, with TRBD1 as a possible D gene (6 bases). This CDR3 is 11 amino acids long. The V gene's germline CDR1 is ENHRY and CDR2 SYGVKD. Trimming stripped 2 bases from V and 9 bases from J, with 7 bases between. As DNA, the CDR3 is TGTGCCATCAGTGAGGAGGGGGCCCAGTACTTC. This gives the protein CAISEEGAQYF.

The rearrangement links TRBV6-6 to TRBJ2-3; D gene uncertain. Trimming cost V 0 bases and J 2 bases, with 6 bases left between them. CDR3 length equals 14 residues. Germline assignment: CDR1 MNHNY and CDR2 SVGAGI (reference sequence). CDR3 sequence reads: CASSYSTYTDTQYF. The CDR3 DNA is TGTGCCAGCAGTTACTCGACCTACACAGATACGCAGTATTTT.

J is TRBJ1-1 and V is TRBV29-1; weak D call: TRBD1 (6 bases). The CDR3 extends over 14 amino acids. V dropped 3 bases and J dropped 6 bases, with 17 bases sitting between them. In germline, CDR1 is SQVTM, CDR2 ANQGSEA. The CDR3 spells CSVDQSRGEAEAFF. CDR3 sequence (DNA): TGCAGCGTTGACCAGTCCAGGGGAGAGGCTGAAGCTTTCTTT.

The table lists this clonotype with many counts. The chain employs TRBV7-2 and TRBJ1-5; D not certain. The CDR3 totals 15 residues. V was clipped by 1 base and J by 7 bases, with 14 bases between them. Germline V CDR1 and CDR2: SGHTA, FQGNSA. In DNA form, the CDR3 reads TGTGCCAGCAGCTTAGACCTAACTTCGGGACAGCCCCAGCATTTT. Residues: CASSLDLTSGQPQHF. The complete variable domain, with remaining parts taken from reference TRBV7-2 and TRBJ1-5, reads GAGVSQSPSNKVTEKGKDVELRCDPISGHTALYWYRQSLGQGLEFLIYFQGNSAPDKSGLPSDRFSAERTGGSVSTLTIQRTQQEDSAVYLCASSLDLTSGQPQHFGDGTRLSIL.

This clonotype was recorded many times. The V and J genes are TRBV7-2 and TRBJ1-2; weak D call: TRBD1 (6 bases). The CDR3 is 16 amino acids. With 0 bases removed from V and 5 bases from J, the gap between germline ends came to 16 bases. CDR1 and CDR2 from the germline V gene are SGHTA and FQGNSA. CDR3 loop: CASSLAPYREDYGYTF. Here the CDR3 DNA reads TGTGCCAGCAGCTTAGCGCCTTACAGGGAAGATTATGGCTACACCTTC. Based on the CDR3 plus reference TRBV7-2 and TRBJ1-2, the full variable domain is GAGVSQSPSNKVTEKGKDVELRCDPISGHTALYWYRQSLGQGLEFLIYFQGNSAPDKSGLPSDRFSAERTGGSVSTLTIQRTQQEDSAVYLCASSLAPYREDYGYTFGSGTRLTVV.

V gene TRBV6-2 or TRBV6-3 combines with J gene TRBJ1-6; 11 bases match TRBD1. V lost 10 bases and J lost 7; bases outside the gene matches: 12. CDR1 and CDR2 from the germline V gene are MNHEY and SVGEGT. The CDR3 length is 16 residues. The CDR3 here is CATRRTGGDLNSPLHF. CDR3 sequence (DNA): TGTGCCACCCGCAGGACAGGGGGCGACTTAAATTCACCCCTCCACTTT.

This clonotype occurred a few times. The chain joins TRBV6-2 or TRBV6-3 to TRBJ2-1; D is ambiguous. This CDR3 has 12 amino acids. Trimming cost V 0 bases and J 12 bases, with 9 bases left between them. Germline-derived CDR1 and CDR2 are MNHEY and SVGEGT. The CDR3 region is CASSYSRTLQFF. The CDR3 coding sequence is TGTGCCAGCAGTTACTCTAGAACTCTGCAGTTCTTC.

There are a few counts of this clonotype. The chain combines TRBV28 with TRBJ2-1; 11 positions agree with TRBD2. The CDR3 loop spans 18 amino acids. CDR1 MDHEN and CDR2 SYDVKM come from the germline V gene. The ends lost 3 bases at V and 7 bases at J; junction bases unmatched: 14. Here the CDR3 DNA reads TGTGCCAGCAGTTTCCCAACCAGCCGTGTAGCGGGGGGGAATGAGCAGTTCTTC. Protein sequence: CASSFPTSRVAGGNEQFF.

The genes are TRBV5-1 and TRBJ2-7; D is possibly TRBD1 (7 bases). CDR3 length equals 15 residues. Trimming stripped 7 bases from V and 7 bases from J, with 24 bases between. Germline V gene lookup returns CDR1 SGHRS and CDR2 YFSETQ. CDR3 region: CASPESMAGGSEQYV. In DNA form, the CDR3 reads TGCGCCAGCCCTGAGTCCATGGCAGGGGGGTCTGAGCAGTACGTC.